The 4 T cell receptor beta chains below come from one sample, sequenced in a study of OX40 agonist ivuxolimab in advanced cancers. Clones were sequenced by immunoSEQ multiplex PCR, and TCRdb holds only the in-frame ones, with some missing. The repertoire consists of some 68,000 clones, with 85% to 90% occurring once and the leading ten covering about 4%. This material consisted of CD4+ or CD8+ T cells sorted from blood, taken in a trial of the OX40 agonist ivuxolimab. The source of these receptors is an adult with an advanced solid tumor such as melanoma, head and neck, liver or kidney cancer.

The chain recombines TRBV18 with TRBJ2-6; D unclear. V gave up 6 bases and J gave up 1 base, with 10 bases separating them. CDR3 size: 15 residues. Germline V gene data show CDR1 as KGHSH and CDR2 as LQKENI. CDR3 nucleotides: TGTGCCAGCTCGCCAGCGCTATCTGGGGCCAACGTCCTGACTTTC. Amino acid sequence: CASSPALSGANVLTF.

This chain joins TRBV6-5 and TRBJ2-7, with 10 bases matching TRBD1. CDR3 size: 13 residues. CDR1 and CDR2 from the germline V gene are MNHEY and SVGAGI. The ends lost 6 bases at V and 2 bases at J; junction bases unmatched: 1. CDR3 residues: CASRGTGAYEQYF. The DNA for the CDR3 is TGTGCCAGCAGAGGGACAGGGGCCTACGAGCAGTACTTC.

The CDR3 sequence: CASSSPRGGSARVETQYF. In DNA form, the CDR3 reads TGTGCCAGCAGCTCGCCCCGGGGGGGTAGCGCCCGGGTTGAGACCCAGTACTTC. The rearrangement joins TRBV7-2 to TRBJ2-5, with 8 bases that match TRBD2. V trimming: 4 bases; J trimming: 5 bases; junction bases outside the gene matches: 18. Looked up from germline, CDR1 is SGHTA and CDR2 is FQGNSA. The CDR3 contains 18 residues.

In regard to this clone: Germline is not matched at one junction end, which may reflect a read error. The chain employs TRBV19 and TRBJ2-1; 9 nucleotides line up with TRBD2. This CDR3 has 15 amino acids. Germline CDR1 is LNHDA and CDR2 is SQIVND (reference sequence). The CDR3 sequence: CASNIAGESYNEQFF. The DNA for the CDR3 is TGTGCCAGTAATATAGCGGGAGAATCCTACAATGAGCAGTTCTTC.